These 27 T cell receptor beta chains were sequenced from one sample in a study of T cell clonotyping in hematopoietic cell transplantation. Some clones are missing from TCRdb's copy, which holds only in-frame ones; the method was immunoSEQ multiplex PCR. The sample includes approximately 13,000 clones, about 98% of them seen just once. This specimen was peripheral blood mononuclear cells, taken 30 days after allogeneic stem cell transplant. These receptors all stem from a female patient in her fifties who had an allogeneic stem cell transplant from an unrelated donor, so T cells may come from the graft donor. Some clones in this sample may be carry-over from other donors' samples.

This clone was recorded once. The V gene is TRBV30, the J gene TRBJ1-4; no reliable D call. Trimming took off 0 bases at V and 8 bases at J, with 13 bases between the two ends. This CDR3 spans 14 amino acids. Germline CDR1 GTSNPN, CDR2 SVGIG (reference sequence). This CDR3 is CAWSVLGRGEKLFF. The CDR3, as DNA: TGTGCCTGGAGTGTTTTGGGCCGCGGGGAAAAACTGTTTTTT.

V gene TRBV2 combines with J gene TRBJ1-1, with 7 bases matching TRBD1. This CDR3 has 14 amino acids. The germline V gene encodes CDR1 SNHLY and CDR2 FYNNEI. V trimming: 11 bases; J trimming: 0 bases; junction bases outside the gene matches: 9. The CDR3 DNA reads as TGTGCCGCCCAAAGGGACAGTGTGAACACTGAAGCTTTCTTT. Protein: CAAQRDSVNTEAFF.

The V call is TRBV30, the J call TRBJ1-6; D is ambiguous. Germline assignment: CDR1 GTSNPN and CDR2 SVGIG (reference sequence). Trimming removed 4 bases from V and 10 bases from J, with 8 bases in between. CDR3 length equals 11 residues. The CDR3 is CAWNMESPLHF. CDR3 nucleotides: TGTGCCTGGAACATGGAGTCACCCCTCCACTTT.

The chain is built from TRBV6-5 and TRBJ2-3; no definite D call. Germline V gives CDR1 MNHEY, CDR2 SVGAGI. CDR3 length: 12 amino acids. Trimming took off 6 bases at V and 2 bases at J, with 6 bases between the two ends. The CDR3 loop reads CASRQTTDTQYF. CDR3 in DNA: TGTGCCAGCAGACAGACCACAGATACGCAGTATTTT.

This clone was picked up one time. V usage is TRBV19 and J usage is TRBJ2-1, with 9 positions matching TRBD2. The CDR3 is 16 residues long. Germline CDR1 LNHDA, CDR2 SQIVND (reference sequence). The V gene end was trimmed by 5 bases and the J gene end by 2 bases; junction bases not matched to a gene: 7. The CDR3 loop reads CASSPYRTSAYNEQFF. The CDR3 nucleotides read TGTGCCAGTAGTCCCTACCGGACTAGCGCCTACAATGAGCAGTTCTTC.

The CDR3 sequence: CASRRAGQGSGANVLTF. As DNA, the CDR3 is TGTGCCAGCAGGAGGGCCGGACAAGGGTCTGGGGCCAACGTCCTGACTTTC. V usage is TRBV2 and J usage is TRBJ2-6; D might be TRBD1 or TRBD2, each matching 5 bases. This CDR3 contains 17 residues. From germline, CDR1 is SNHLY and CDR2 FYNNEI. The V end was cut by 6 bases, the J end by 1 base, with 16 bases between.

To note about this clone: The germline gene is not matched at one end of the junction; a read error may be the cause. J is TRBJ1-2 and V is TRBV19; no definite D call. The CDR3 runs to 13 residues. From germline, CDR1 is LNHDA and CDR2 SQIVND (reference sequence). The CDR3 DNA reads TGTGCCAGTAGCCTGACGTCTAAATATGGCTACACCTTC. Protein: CASSLTSKYGYTF.

V usage is TRBV25-1 and J usage is TRBJ2-3; TRBD2 is a possible D gene (6 bases). The CDR3 length is 15 residues. Germline CDR1 and CDR2: MGHDK and SYGVNS. V lost 9 bases, J lost 0 bases, and 16 bases lay in between. Here the CDR3 reads CARFEVGGSTDTQYF. DNA of the CDR3: TGTGCCAGATTCGAGGTTGGGGGGAGCACAGATACGCAGTATTTT. Full variable domain (outside the CDR3, taken from reference TRBV25-1 and TRBJ2-3): EADIYQTPRYLVIGTGKKITLECSQTMGHDKMYWYQQDPGMELHLIHYSYGVNSTEKGDLSSESTVSRIRTEHFPLTLESARPSHTSQYLCARFEVGGSTDTQYFGPGTRLTVL.

The V and J genes are TRBV4-1 and TRBJ1-2, with a tentative D call TRBD1 (5 bases). Germline CDR1 MGHRA, CDR2 YSYEKL. There are 16 residues in the CDR3. Deletions cut 1 base from V and 4 bases from J, with 16 bases between. DNA of the CDR3: TGCGCCAGCAGCCAAGTGGGCCTGAGGGGCGCCTATGGCTACACCTTC. Residues: CASSQVGLRGAYGYTF.

The chain employs TRBV15 and TRBJ2-1, with 10 positions matching TRBD2. Germline V gives CDR1 LNHNV, CDR2 YYDKDF (reference sequence). The length of the CDR3 is 15 residues. V trimming: 4 bases; J trimming: 0 bases; junction bases outside the gene matches: 0. CDR3 amino acids: CATSIAGGSYNEQFF. The CDR3 DNA reads as TGTGCCACCAGCATAGCGGGGGGCTCCTACAATGAGCAGTTCTTC.

The V gene is TRBV19, the J gene TRBJ1-1, with D possibly matching TRBD1 (5 bases). CDR1 is LNHDA, CDR2 SQIVND, per germline (reference sequence). This CDR3 has 14 residues. V shed 5 bases and J shed 0 bases, with 10 bases lying between them. CDR3 region: CASSVRAMNTEAFF. As DNA, the CDR3 is TGTGCCAGTAGTGTCAGGGCTATGAACACTGAAGCTTTCTTT.

The chain recombines TRBV5-1 with TRBJ2-2, with D possibly being TRBD1 or TRBD2 (7 bases each). The length of the CDR3 is 15 residues. The V and J ends lost 5 bases and 5 bases respectively, with 16 bases between them. Germline CDR1 SGHRS, CDR2 YFSETQ. In nucleotides, the CDR3 is TGCGCCAGCAGTCGCGCAGGGGGGGAAACCGGGGAGCTGTTTTTT. This encodes CASSRAGGETGELFF.

This CDR3 is CASSMTGATNEKLFF. In nucleotides, the CDR3 is TGTGCCAGTAGTATGACGGGAGCAACTAATGAAAAACTGTTTTTT. V gene TRBV19 combines with J gene TRBJ1-4; D gene ambiguous. CDR3 length equals 15 residues. V was clipped by 3 bases and J by 0 bases, with 8 bases between them. Per the germline V gene, CDR1 is LNHDA and CDR2 is SQIVND (reference sequence).

The chain recombines TRBV4-1 with TRBJ1-2, with D unresolved. The germline gives CDR1 MGHRA, CDR2 YSYEKL. The V end was cut by 5 bases, the J end by 4 bases, with 11 bases between. The CDR3 consists of 13 residues. The CDR3 DNA reads TGCGCCAGCAGCGACCGAAAGACCTATGGCTACACCTTC. This gives the protein CASSDRKTYGYTF.

V is TRBV7-9 and J is TRBJ1-2; a weak D match, TRBD1 (6 bases). This CDR3 comprises 13 residues. Germline V gene lookup returns CDR1 SEHNR and CDR2 FQNEAQ (reference sequence). The germline V and J ends were trimmed by 11 bases and 0 bases, with 13 bases remaining between them. The CDR3 region has the DNA TGTGCCGGACAGAGAAAGTCTAACTATGGCTACACCTTC. Translation: CAGQRKSNYGYTF.

The chain couples TRBV5-1 to TRBJ2-7; TRBD1 aligns across 9 bases. J lost 3 bases, V lost 4 bases, and 11 bases had no gene match. The CDR3 is 16 residues long. Germline CDR1 reads SGHRS; CDR2 reads YFSETQ. CDR3: CASSPVAGQGFYEQYF. The CDR3 coding sequence is TGCGCCAGCAGCCCGGTCGCGGGACAGGGTTTCTACGAGCAGTACTTC.

The chain links TRBV4-1 to TRBJ1-1; no firm D call. Per germline, CDR1 MGHRA and CDR2 YSYEKL. The germline V and J ends were trimmed by 3 bases and 0 bases, with 8 bases remaining between them. The CDR3 consists of 14 residues. The DNA of the CDR3 is TGCGCCAGCAGCCAGCCGTACGTGAACACTGAAGCTTTCTTT. It specifies CASSQPYVNTEAFF.

The chain employs TRBV7-8 and TRBJ1-6, with TRBD1 matching 9 bases. J was trimmed by 10 bases and V by 5 bases; bases with no gene match: 9. Germline CDR1 reads SGHVS; CDR2 reads FQNEAQ. The CDR3 loop spans 15 amino acids. The CDR3 sequence: CASSPTGQGRSPLHF. The CDR3, as DNA: TGTGCCAGCAGCCCTACCGGACAGGGGAGATCACCCCTCCACTTT.

The chain has TRBV5-1 and TRBJ2-2, with unresolved D. The CDR3 is 15 residues long. V was pared by 3 bases and J by 1 base, with 10 bases between. The germline gives CDR1 SGHRS, CDR2 YFSETQ. The CDR3 nucleotides are TGCGCCAGCAGCTCATTTACGGGGAACACCGGGGAGCTGTTTTTT. It is translated as CASSSFTGNTGELFF.

The sample holds one count of this clone. The chain links TRBV6-4 to TRBJ2-3; TRBD2 aligns across 8 bases. The CDR3 sequence is 14 residues long. The germline V gene has CDR1 MRHNA and CDR2 SNTAGT. Trimming cost V 0 bases and J 6 bases; bases outside gene matches: 2. CDR3 nucleotides: TGTGCCAGCAGTGACTCCGGGGGGGCGGATACGCAGTATTTT. It yields the protein CASSDSGGADTQYF.

V usage is TRBV29-1 and J usage is TRBJ2-1, with TRBD2 identical over 7 bases. Germline V lookup: CDR1 SQVTM, CDR2 ANQGSEA. The CDR3 totals 13 residues. Trimming at V came to 8 bases and at J to 5 bases, leaving 9 bases not matched to a gene. CDR3 sequence (DNA): TGCAGCCACAGCGGGGCATCCCACAATGAGCAGTTCTTC. Encoded protein: CSHSGASHNEQFF.

Only one count was recorded for this clone. The chain couples TRBV6-4 to TRBJ1-1, with a tentative D call TRBD1 (5 bases). Germline CDR1 reads MRHNA; CDR2 reads SNTAGT. Trimming took off 6 bases at V and 4 bases at J, with 15 bases between the two ends. The CDR3 totals 14 residues. CDR3 DNA: TGTGCCAGCAGCCCCCTGGTTGGGGGCACTGAAGCTTTCTTT. It encodes CASSPLVGGTEAFF.

The V call is TRBV27, the J call TRBJ1-5, with 9 bases that match TRBD1. The CDR3 is made up of 19 amino acids. Germline V gene lookup returns CDR1 MNHEY and CDR2 SMNVEV (reference sequence). Unmatched junction bases numbered 14, after V lost 5 bases and J lost 0 bases. The CDR3 sequence: CASSPSYGTGFYSNQPQHF. The CDR3, as DNA: TGTGCCAGCAGTCCATCGTACGGGACAGGGTTCTATAGCAATCAGCCCCAGCATTTT.

The chain is built from TRBV19 and TRBJ1-5; tentatively, D is TRBD1 (5 bases). The CDR3 is made up of 17 amino acids. Germline-derived CDR1 and CDR2 are LNHDA and SQIVND (reference sequence). V was trimmed by 3 bases and J by 3 bases, leaving 18 bases between them. The CDR3 here is CASSISQGRTFNQPQHF. The CDR3 nucleotides read TGTGCCAGTAGTATTAGCCAGGGTCGTACCTTCAATCAGCCCCAGCATTTT.

This chain connects TRBV19 to TRBJ1-3; D is possibly TRBD1 (5 bases). CDR3 length: 17 amino acids. CDR1 and CDR2 from the germline V gene are LNHDA and SQIVND (reference sequence). V was shortened by 5 bases and J by 0 bases, with 17 bases between the two germline ends. The CDR3 DNA reads as TGTGCCAGTAGTGTAATTCGAGGGGACTCCTCTGGAAACACCATATATTTT. Translated, it gives CASSVIRGDSSGNTIYF.

This sequence joins TRBV15 and TRBJ1-2; 7 nucleotides align to TRBD1. Germline values: CDR1 LNHNV, CDR2 YYDKDF (reference sequence). The V gene end was trimmed by 2 bases and the J gene end by 4 bases; junction bases not matched to a gene: 4. The CDR3 has 14 amino acids. CDR3 DNA: TGTGCCACCAGCAGAAAGACAGGGAGCTATGGCTACACCTTC. This sequence encodes CATSRKTGSYGYTF.

The rearrangement joins TRBV4-1 to TRBJ1-4; D ambiguous. V was cut by 1 base and J by 7 bases, with 10 bases left in between. Germline CDR1 MGHRA, CDR2 YSYEKL. The CDR3 consists of 14 residues. For the CDR3, the DNA is TGCGCCAGCAGCCAAGTGGGAGGAACTGAAAAACTGTTTTTT. Encoded protein: CASSQVGGTEKLFF.